This T cell receptor (beta chain) was captured by sequencing in a study of cytomegalovirus exposure and HLA in healthy donors. Study-wide results and caveats: Cytomegalovirus association was listed for approximately 150 TCR beta chains. The dataset shows that most TCR sequences were rare, while some public TCRs occurred in many donors.

Per germline, CDR1 SEHNR and CDR2 FQNEAQ (reference sequence). The V gene end was trimmed by 5 bases and the J gene end by 4 bases; junction bases not matched to a gene: 7. CDR3 length: 14 amino acids. Note on this clone: Its specificity is unknown.

The protocol was immunoSEQ multiplex PCR, while the TCRdb copy is restricted to in-frame clones and leaves out a portion. The table includes some 150,000 clones, roughly nine tenths detected once. This chain joins TRBV7-9 and TRBJ1-1, with 7 bases fitting TRBD1. The TCR was taken from a woman in her late teens or twenties in good health and CMV-seropositive. Sequencing input: PBMCs. CDR3 bases: TGTGCCAGCAGCCGGACAGGCCCATTCACTGAAGCTTTCTTT. Translation gives CASSRTGPFTEAFF.